These 18 T cell receptor beta chains share one sample of origin, sequenced in a study of blood T cell repertoires in COVID-19. Sequencing was performed with immunoSEQ multiplex PCR; in TCRdb, only in-frame clones are kept and a portion is missing. The sample carries around 130,000 clones, 75% to 80% recorded once. Sequencing was carried out using peripheral blood. The receptors were gathered from a human donor in a cohort sampled during active COVID-19.

This clone was counted once. This chain uses TRBV29-1 with TRBJ1-2; a possible D gene is TRBD1 (5 bases). Germline CDR1 SQVTM, CDR2 ANQGSEA. There are 12 residues in the CDR3. The ends were cut back, 5 bases at V and 2 bases at J, with 9 bases in the middle. The CDR3 nucleotides are TGCAGCGTTCCGACAGAGAACTATGGCTACACCTTC. It is translated as CSVPTENYGYTF.

The J gene is TRBJ1-5, the V gene TRBV2; no firm D call. The CDR3 totals 13 residues. V shed 6 bases and J shed 7 bases, with 13 bases lying between them. Germline values: CDR1 SNHLY, CDR2 FYNNEI. CDR3 region: CASRQSLGQPQHF. CDR3 coding DNA: TGTGCCAGCAGACAATCGCTCGGGCAGCCCCAGCATTTT.

The V and J genes are TRBV18 and TRBJ1-5, with a tentative D call TRBD1 (6 bases). CDR3 length: 15 residues. Per germline, CDR1 KGHSH and CDR2 LQKENI. Trimming removed 2 bases from V and 3 bases from J, with 11 bases in between. CDR3 region: CASSPGRGDNQPQHF. Written as DNA, the CDR3 is TGTGCCAGCTCACCAGGCAGGGGTGACAATCAGCCCCAGCATTTT.

This chain links TRBV29-1 with TRBJ1-2, with 10 bases matching TRBD1. This CDR3 comprises 18 residues. Trimming cost V 6 bases and J 4 bases; bases outside gene matches: 20. CDR1 and CDR2 from the germline V gene are SQVTM and ANQGSEA. The CDR3 loop reads CSVAQLPGQGTAGYGYTF. The CDR3 DNA is TGCAGCGTCGCTCAATTACCGGGACAGGGGACAGCCGGCTATGGCTACACCTTC.

V usage is TRBV5-6 and J usage is TRBJ1-2; D is undetermined. Germline V lookup: CDR1 SGHDT, CDR2 YYEEEE. The CDR3 is made up of 15 amino acids. The V end was cut by 0 bases, the J end by 8 bases, with 17 bases between. The CDR3 region is CASSLGYGGGGGYTF. DNA for the CDR3: TGTGCCAGCAGCTTGGGGTATGGAGGTGGAGGGGGCTACACCTTC.

This chain connects TRBV6-5 to TRBJ1-1; D might be TRBD1 (6 bases). CDR1 MNHEY and CDR2 SVGAGI come from the germline V gene. V lost 6 bases to trimming and J lost 3 bases, with 17 bases between them. The CDR3 consists of 15 residues. The CDR3 sequence: CASRGLTGGDTEAFF. CDR3 sequence (DNA): TGTGCCAGCAGAGGATTAACGGGGGGCGACACTGAAGCTTTCTTT.

There are a few counts of this clone. The rearrangement links TRBV28 to TRBJ1-6; D possibly corresponds to TRBD1 (6 bases). V shed 3 bases and J shed 7 bases, with 10 bases lying between them. The CDR3 loop spans 14 amino acids. Germline loops: CDR1 MDHEN, CDR2 SYDVKM. The DNA for the CDR3 is TGTGCCAGCAGTTTGGCAGGGGAGAATTCACCCCTCCACTTT. Residues: CASSLAGENSPLHF.

This clone was seen only once. The chain employs TRBV4-1 and TRBJ1-4, with D maybe TRBD1 (5 bases). V lost 0 bases and J lost 3, with 11 bases in between. The V gene's germline CDR1 is MGHRA and CDR2 YSYEKL. This CDR3 region has 16 residues. The CDR3 nucleotides read TGCGCCAGCAGCCAAGAAGCGAGGGACTCTAATGAAAAACTGTTTTTT. This gives the protein CASSQEARDSNEKLFF.

The J gene is TRBJ1-4, the V gene TRBV15; TRBD1 is a possible D gene (5 bases). The V and J ends lost 3 bases and 1 base respectively, with 9 bases between them. Germline V CDR1 and CDR2: LNHNV, YYDKDF (reference sequence). The CDR3 extends over 15 amino acids. The CDR3 DNA follows: TGTGCCACCAGCAGGGGGGGGGTAACTAATGAAAAACTGTTTTTT. This sequence encodes CATSRGGVTNEKLFF.

The chain employs TRBV30 and TRBJ2-7; 8 bases are a match to TRBD1. V trimming: 4 bases; J trimming: 6 bases; junction bases outside the gene matches: 8. This CDR3 region has 13 residues. The germline CDR1 and CDR2 sequences are GTSNPN and SVGIG (reference sequence). The CDR3 reads CAWTFGRGLEQYF. The DNA for the CDR3 is TGTGCCTGGACCTTTGGCAGGGGGCTCGAGCAGTACTTC.

The genes are TRBV24-1 and TRBJ2-7; 10 bases align to TRBD2. J was trimmed by 3 bases and V by 6 bases; bases with no gene match: 1. Germline CDR1 is KGHDR and CDR2 is SFDVKD. The CDR3 is made up of 13 amino acids. The chain's CDR3 is CATSPSGSYEQYF. The CDR3 nucleotides read TGTGCCACCAGTCCTAGCGGGAGCTACGAGCAGTACTTC.

A few counts support this clone. The chain links TRBV27 to TRBJ2-7, with 11 bases identical to TRBD2. The V and J ends lost 4 bases and 6 bases, in that order; junction bases with no gene match: 11. The CDR3 length is 16 residues. Per germline, CDR1 MNHEY and CDR2 SMNVEV (reference sequence). CDR3 sequence: CASSSLAGGPLGEQYF. For the CDR3, the DNA is TGTGCCAGCAGTTCCCTAGCGGGAGGTCCTCTTGGCGAGCAGTACTTC.

This clone was counted between two and nine times. The CDR3 DNA is TGCGCCAGCAGCTCGGGGGACAGGGTGAACACTGAAGCTTTCTTT. Residues: CASSSGDRVNTEAFF. This chain links TRBV5-1 with TRBJ1-1; 9 bases align to TRBD1. This CDR3 comprises 15 residues. J lost 0 bases, V lost 3 bases, and 3 bases had no gene match. CDR1 and CDR2 from the germline V gene are SGHRS and YFSETQ. Based on the CDR3 plus reference TRBV5-1 and TRBJ1-1, the full variable domain is KAGVTQTPRYLIKTRGQQVTLSCSPISGHRSVSWYQQTPGQGLQFLFEYFSETQRNKGNFPGRFSGRQFSNSRSEMNVSTLELGDSALYLCASSSGDRVNTEAFFGQGTRLTVV.

This clone showed up just once. The gene calls are TRBV5-1 and TRBJ1-4, with 7 bases that match TRBD1. The CDR3 is 15 amino acids. The J segment lost 6 bases and the V segment lost 2 bases, leaving 7 bases of the junction unmatched. CDR1 SGHRS and CDR2 YFSETQ come from the germline V gene. CDR3 in amino acids: CASSFTGEVDEKLFF. DNA for the CDR3: TGCGCCAGCAGCTTTACAGGGGAGGTCGATGAAAAACTGTTTTTT.

This clone was observed a handful of times. V usage is TRBV29-1 and J usage is TRBJ2-1, with D hard to call. The germline V and J ends were trimmed by 4 bases and 1 base, with 8 bases remaining between them. The CDR3 consists of 13 residues. Looked up from germline, CDR1 is SQVTM and CDR2 is ANQGSEA. The chain's CDR3 is CSVGGLSYNEQFF. The CDR3 nucleotides are TGCAGCGTTGGTGGGCTTTCCTACAATGAGCAGTTCTTC.

This clone showed up just a few times. This rearrangement joins TRBV9 to TRBJ1-2; 11 bases match TRBD1. After removal of 4 bases from V and 6 bases from J, the junction contained 5 bases not matched to a gene. Looked up from germline, CDR1 is SGDLS and CDR2 is YYNGEE. This CDR3 region has 14 residues. The CDR3 DNA reads as TGTGCCAGCAGCTCCCCGGGACAGGGGGATGGCTACACCTTC. Encoded protein: CASSSPGQGDGYTF.

The CDR3 loop reads CASGEGVGEQYF. CDR3 bases: TGTGCCAGCGGGGAGGGCGTGGGCGAGCAGTACTTC. The J gene is TRBJ2-7, the V gene TRBV6-5; the match to TRBD2 covers 7 bases. The germline gives CDR1 MNHEY, CDR2 SVGAGI. J was trimmed by 6 bases and V by 8 bases; bases with no gene match: 7. The CDR3 is 12 amino acids.

The chain uses TRBV4-1 and TRBJ1-2; 11 bases align to TRBD1. CDR3 length equals 18 residues. Germline V gene sequence: CDR1 MGHRA, CDR2 YSYEKL. Unmatched junction bases numbered 6, after V lost 0 bases and J lost 0 bases. CDR3 bases: TGCGCCAGCAGCCAAGATACCGGACAGGGGGCGCCTAACTATGGCTACACCTTC. The encoded protein is CASSQDTGQGAPNYGYTF.